One sample yielded the 2 T cell receptor beta chains listed below, sequenced in a study of blood T cell repertoires in COVID-19. The repertoire was sequenced with immunoSEQ multiplex PCR; TCRdb's copy has only in-frame clones and lacks some. Of under 150,000 clones listed, less than 90% are singletons. Sequencing used peripheral blood. These receptors came from a man in his 60s with acute or convalescent COVID-19.

In its sample, this clone was seen a few times. The V gene is TRBV27, the J gene TRBJ2-7; weak D call: TRBD1 (5 bases). The V and J ends lost 2 bases and 3 bases respectively, with 11 bases between them. The germline gives CDR1 MNHEY, CDR2 SMNVEV (reference sequence). This CDR3 comprises 14 residues. The CDR3 DNA is TGTGCCAGCAGTTTAGTCGGCAGGGACTACGAGCAGTACTTC. This codes for CASSLVGRDYEQYF.

The chain joins TRBV4-1 to TRBJ1-1; 7 bases agree with TRBD1. Germline CDR1 and CDR2: MGHRA and YSYEKL. The CDR3 has 13 residues. V was pared by 1 base and J by 13 bases, with 9 bases of the junction left unmatched. The CDR3 sequence: CASSQVTGDGNFF. CDR3 DNA: TGCGCCAGCAGCCAAGTAACAGGGGATGGGAATTTCTTT.